A selection of T cell receptor beta chains follows, all from one sample in a study of T cell responses to AZD1222 COVID-19 vaccine. Assay: immunoSEQ multiplex PCR; the TCRdb copy retains only in-frame clones and omits some. The table records approximately 130,000 clones, roughly 93% of them present only once. Material: peripheral blood, obtained on day 0 of AZD1222 vaccination. These receptors were taken from an adult in good health. Each CDR3 is given with its conserved first and last residue. A D gene is named only where the DNA matches it firmly. Part of the rows lack a size; the others show once, few, many or a class for expanded clones.

j_call v_call d_call clone_size cdr3_aa cdr3_nt
TRBJ1-5 TRBV7-8 . . CASSLWGGNRVSQPQHF TGTGCCAGCAGCTTATGGGGTGGGAACAGGGTGAGTCAGCCCCAGCATTTT
TRBJ2-1 TRBV19 TRBD1 . CASQKGQLRYNEQFF TGTGCCAGCCAAAAGGGACAGCTTAGGTACAATGAGCAGTTCTTC
TRBJ2-1 TRBV9 TRBD2 . CASSVASGGYNEQFF TGTGCCAGCAGCGTAGCTAGCGGGGGGTACAATGAGCAGTTCTTC
TRBJ2-1 TRBV7-6 . . CASSLVGGYNEQFF TGTGCCAGCAGCTTAGTTGGCGGTTACAATGAGCAGTTCTTC
TRBJ1-5 TRBV7-8 . . CASSLGLYQPQHF TGTGCCAGCAGCTTGGGGCTATACCAGCCCCAGCATTTT
TRBJ2-7 TRBV5-4 TRBD1 . CASSLRTGSYEQYF TGTGCCAGCAGCTTGAGGACAGGGTCCTACGAGCAGTACTTC
TRBJ1-3 TRBV14 . . CASSQARSNGNTIYF TGTGCCAGCAGCCAAGCTCGAAGTAATGGAAACACCATATATTTT
TRBJ1-2 TRBV5-1 . . CASSLWVDYGYTF TGCGCCAGCAGCTTGTGGGTGGACTATGGCTACACCTTC
TRBJ2-3 TRBV4-2 TRBD2 . CASRTSGGATDTQYF TGTGCCAGCCGGACTAGCGGGGGAGCGACAGATACGCAGTATTTT
TRBJ1-1 TRBV9 . . CASSQIPTGGTEAFF TGTGCCAGCAGCCAAATCCCGACAGGCGGCACTGAAGCTTTCTTT
TRBJ1-2 TRBV18 . . CASSPGTDYGYTF TGTGCCAGCTCACCCGGGACGGACTATGGCTACACCTTC
TRBJ1-2 TRBV10-3 TRBD1 . CAIRGTGNYGYTF TGTGCCATCCGGGGGACAGGGAACTATGGCTACACCTTC
TRBJ1-6 TRBV7-2 . . CASSLEAVDSPLHF TGTGCCAGCAGCTTAGAGGCAGTTGATTCACCCCTCCACTTT
TRBJ2-7 TRBV12-3/TRBV12-4 TRBD1 . CASSPRQGRQQYF TGTGCCAGCAGTCCTCGACAGGGGAGGCAGCAGTACTTC
TRBJ2-4 TRBV28 . . CASSLGSRTTKNIQYF TGTGCCAGCAGTTTAGGCAGTAGAACTACCAAAAACATTCAGTACTTC
TRBJ1-1 TRBV6-5 . . CASSYSTTNTEAFF TGTGCCAGCAGTTACTCGACGACGAACACTGAAGCTTTCTTT
TRBJ2-1 TRBV19 TRBD2 . CASKGTSGGPAYNEQFF TGTGCCAGTAAAGGGACTAGCGGGGGCCCCGCCTACAATGAGCAGTTCTTC
TRBJ1-1 TRBV7-9 TRBD1 few CASSERGQVEAFF TGTGCCAGCAGTGAAAGGGGGCAAGTTGAAGCTTTCTTT
TRBJ1-2 TRBV2 . . CASSLGGHGYTF TGTGCCAGCAGTTTAGGGGGGCATGGCTACACCTTC
TRBJ2-7 TRBV6-1 . once CASSFPAYEQYF TGTGCCAGCAGTTTTCCCGCCTACGAGCAGTACTTC
TRBJ1-4 TRBV19 . . CASGREKLFF TGTGCCAGTGGGAGGGAAAAACTGTTTTTT
TRBJ2-5 TRBV7-7 . once CASSPTSAHREETQYF TGTGCTAGCAGCCCGACTTCGGCGCACCGAGAGGAGACCCAGTACTTC
TRBJ1-5 TRBV6-1 TRBD1 . CASTRGGSNQPQHF TGTGCCAGCACCAGGGGGGGGAGCAATCAGCCCCAGCATTTT
TRBJ1-2 TRBV7-9 TRBD1 . CASSLDFTGGVPLYGYTF TGTGCCAGCAGCTTAGATTTCACAGGGGGTGTCCCTCTCTATGGCTACACCTTC
TRBJ1-1 TRBV19 . . CASRSRVGGDTEAFF TGTGCCAGTAGATCCCGTGTGGGGGGAGACACTGAAGCTTTCTTT
TRBJ1-4 TRBV6-6 . . CASFEADEKLFF TGTGCCAGCTTCGAGGCGGATGAAAAACTGTTTTTT
TRBJ2-1 TRBV12-3/TRBV12-4 . once CASSWTAAEQFF TGTGCCAGCAGCTGGACAGCCGCCGAGCAGTTCTTC
TRBJ1-2 TRBV25-1 . . CASTSGTTYYGYTF TGTGCCAGTACGAGCGGGACGACGTACTATGGCTACACCTTC
TRBJ2-5 TRBV30 TRBD2 . CAWGLAGGYQETQYF TGTGCCTGGGGATTAGCGGGGGGGTACCAAGAGACCCAGTACTTC
TRBJ2-2 TRBV7-9 . . CASSLGHPNTGELFF TGTGCCAGCAGCTTAGGGCACCCGAACACCGGGGAGCTGTTTTTT
TRBJ2-7 TRBV5-4 . . CASSFGQVSYEQYF TGTGCCAGCAGCTTTGGGCAGGTTAGCTACGAGCAGTACTTC
TRBJ2-5 TRBV19 TRBD2 . CASSQSGGNGKTQYF TGTGCCAGTAGTCAAAGCGGGGGGAACGGAAAGACCCAGTACTTC
TRBJ1-5 TRBV2 . . CASSVGTISNQPQHF TGTGCCAGCAGTGTGGGTACCATTAGCAATCAGCCCCAGCATTTT
TRBJ1-2 TRBV7-9 . . CASSPPRAGVSMFGYTF TGTGCCAGCAGCCCCCCAAGAGCCGGCGTTAGTATGTTTGGCTACACCTTC
TRBJ1-5 TRBV7-2 . . CASSLDTGQAQHF TGTGCCAGCAGCTTAGATACGGGGCAGGCCCAGCATTTT
TRBJ1-1 TRBV3-1/TRBV3-2 . once CASSLGGGGAFF TGTGCCAGCAGCCTGGGGGGGGGTGGAGCTTTCTTT
TRBJ2-3 TRBV12-3/TRBV12-4 . . CASSFGGPDTQYF TGTGCCAGCAGTTTTGGGGGACCAGATACGCAGTATTTT
TRBJ1-2 TRBV10-3 . . CAISPGVNHYGYTF TGTGCCATCAGCCCTGGGGTAAATCATTATGGCTACACCTTC
TRBJ1-2 TRBV19 . once CASTLRGGRGGYTF TGTGCCAGTACCCTCCGGGGAGGGCGGGGTGGCTACACCTTC
TRBJ1-4 TRBV13 . . CASTRGGGEKLFF TGTGCCAGCACGAGGGGGGGAGGTGAAAAACTGTTTTTT
TRBJ2-3 TRBV29-1 . . CSVDQGTDTQYF TGCAGCGTCGATCAGGGGACAGATACGCAGTATTTT